A single sample gave rise to the 10 T cell receptor beta chains below, sequenced in a study of T-cell memory formation after mild COVID-19. TCRdb redid the calling of the 5' RACE reads with MiXCR, one entry per CDR3 protein. The repertoire has approximately 260,000 distinct CDR3 sequences, about a sixth of them found once; the top ten carry 20% to 25%. Sequenced sample: PBMCs or a T cell subset sorted from them (not recorded which). These TCRs come from a man aged 18 to 29 who had mild COVID-19 (a few samples of this study predate the infection). Cell type and time point are not known.

This clonotype was seen many times. The chain joins TRBV4-1 to TRBJ2-7; TRBD1 matches at 8 bases. This CDR3 has 14 residues. The germline V gene has CDR1 MGHRA and CDR2 YSYEKL. V lost 4 bases and J lost 6; bases outside the gene matches: 8. The CDR3 spells CASSPWDRSREQYF. The CDR3 bases are TGCGCCAGCAGCCCCTGGGACAGGTCTCGCGAGCAGTACTTC.

This chain connects TRBV11-2 to TRBJ1-4; D not certain. The V gene's germline CDR1 is SGHAT and CDR2 FQNNGV. V was cut by 0 bases and J by 6 bases, with 14 bases left in between. CDR3 length: 16 amino acids. Here the CDR3 DNA reads TGTGCCAGCAGCTTAGATCTATGGGAGAATTATGAAAAACTGTTTTTT. Its protein product is CASSLDLWENYEKLFF.

The CDR3 reads CASSPNQGTNTDTQYF. The CDR3 region has the DNA TGTGCCAGCTCACCAAACCAAGGGACTAACACAGATACGCAGTATTTT. V and J are TRBV18 and TRBJ2-3; 7 nucleotides align to TRBD2. The CDR3 runs to 16 residues. With 2 bases clipped from V and 2 bases from J, the junction kept 7 bases outside the gene matches. CDR1 is KGHSH, CDR2 LQKENI, per germline.

This clonotype was recorded a few times. The CDR3 here is CASSDSSGRQETQYF. DNA of the CDR3: TGTGCCAGCAGCGACTCTAGCGGCCGACAAGAGACCCAGTACTTC. V usage is TRBV9 and J usage is TRBJ2-5, with 7 bases identical to TRBD2. Germline V gives CDR1 SGDLS, CDR2 YYNGEE. V was clipped by 3 bases and J by 2 bases; unmatched bases: 7. The CDR3 has 15 residues.

This clonotype was found a few times. The V call is TRBV5-1, the J call TRBJ2-3; D might be TRBD1 (8 bases). Germline assignment: CDR1 SGHRS and CDR2 YFSETQ. V dropped 4 bases and J dropped 4 bases, with 19 bases sitting between them. The CDR3 runs to 16 residues. The CDR3 sequence is CASSRGAGGAPDTQYF. CDR3 DNA sequence: TGCGCCAGCAGCCGGGGGGCAGGGGGCGCCCCAGATACGCAGTATTTT.

Remarks on this clonotype: Sequence at one end of the junction differs from germline and may be a read error. The rearrangement joins TRBV7-7 to TRBJ2-2; 10 bases align to TRBD1. The CDR3 is 18 residues long. From germline, CDR1 is SSHAT and CDR2 FNYEAQ (reference sequence). CDR3 in amino acids: CASSPSAARTGGTGELFF. The CDR3 DNA reads as TGTGCTAGCAGCCCCAGCGCAGCGCGGACAGGGGGCACCGGGGAGCTGTTTTTT. The full variable domain, in which reference TRBV7-7 and TRBJ2-2 provide the parts outside the CDR3, is GAGVSQSPRYKVTKRGQDVTLRCDPISSHATLYWYQQALGQGPEFLTYFNYEAQPDKSGLPSDRFSAERPEGSISTLTIQRTEQRDSAMYRCASSPSAARTGGTGELFFGEGSRLTVL.

This rearrangement joins TRBV7-8 to TRBJ2-1; tentatively, D is TRBD1 or TRBD2 (5 bases each). Between the trimmed V and J ends, which lost 1 base and 4 bases, there was a span of 14 bases. The CDR3 is 16 amino acids. CDR1 and CDR2 (germline): SGHVS, FQNEAQ. The CDR3 loop is CASSLVGTGLYNEQFF. The CDR3 DNA follows: TGTGCCAGCAGCTTAGTAGGGACCGGTCTTTACAATGAGCAGTTCTTC.

The chain has TRBV28 and TRBJ1-5; tentative D call: TRBD1 (5 bases). CDR1 and CDR2 (germline): MDHEN, SYDVKM. Deletions cut 6 bases from V and 0 bases from J, with 15 bases between. The CDR3 covers 16 residues. CDR3 sequence: CASSPGEGSSNQPQHF. The CDR3 DNA sequence: TGTGCCAGCAGCCCAGGAGAGGGGTCTAGCAATCAGCCCCAGCATTTT.

The J gene is TRBJ2-5, the V gene TRBV7-3; the D is unclear. V was shortened by 2 bases and J by 3 bases, with 7 bases between the two germline ends. This CDR3 spans 13 amino acids. CDR1 and CDR2 (germline): SGHTA, FQGTGA. CDR3 protein: CASSLGVKETQYF. The DNA for the CDR3 is TGTGCCAGCAGCTTAGGCGTCAAAGAGACCCAGTACTTC.

This clonotype has a handful of counts. The J gene is TRBJ2-3, the V gene TRBV5-1; 7 bases line up with TRBD1. The CDR3 has 13 residues. The germline CDR1 and CDR2 sequences are SGHRS and YFSETQ. Losses at the gene ends were 4 bases for V and 8 bases for J; bases not matched to a gene: 7. CDR3 loop: CASSQGDGGTQYF. For the CDR3, the DNA is TGCGCCAGCAGCCAGGGGGATGGAGGTACGCAGTATTTT. The full variable domain, with the rest looked up from reference TRBV5-1 and TRBJ2-3, is KAGVTQTPRYLIKTRGQQVTLSCSPISGHRSVSWYQQTPGQGLQFLFEYFSETQRNKGNFPGRFSGRQFSNSRSEMNVSTLELGDSALYLCASSQGDGGTQYFGPGTRLTVL.